The clone carrying this TCR beta chain was seen only a few times. This entry is derived from a study of T cells after yellow fever vaccination. Study-wide context: Fractions of low cell number were prepared using SMART-Seq v4 Ultra Low Input.

One entry per CDR3 protein results from TCRdb running MiXCR on the 5' RACE reads. The sample lists a few hundred thousand distinct CDR3 sequences; approximately 21% were seen once. Sequences were derived from PBMCs, sampled 15 days after the yellow fever booster vaccination. The clonotype comes from a man under 40 who received the YFV17D yellow fever vaccine.

For the CDR3, the DNA is TGCAGTGCCACCCAGTCGGGGACAGGATCCTACGAGCAGTACTTC. Its protein product is CSATQSGTGSYEQYF. The chain is built from TRBV20-1 and TRBJ2-7, with 8 bases fitting TRBD1. This CDR3 contains 15 residues. Germline V gene sequence: CDR1 DFQATT, CDR2 SNEGSKA (reference sequence). J was trimmed by 1 base and V by 6 bases; bases with no gene match: 11.